Presented here are 3 T cell receptor beta chains from one specimen sequenced in a study of T cells in Graves' hyperthyroidism and ophthalmopathy. TCR beta CDR3 region amplification was performed from RNA transcripts. The HTBI set primed first-round TCR CDR3 RT-PCR. MiXCR, applied by TCRdb to the multiplex PCR reads, yields one record per CDR3 protein. The sample has 690,000 or so distinct CDR3 sequences, roughly a sixth seen once. Sequencing input: blood. The receptors were sampled from a woman aged 45-59 years with Graves' hyperthyroidism that later progressed to Graves' ophthalmopathy.

CDR3 in amino acids: CASSHRPDRVGQYF. CDR3 nucleotide sequence: TGCGCCAGCAGCCACAGACCGGACAGGGTTGGGCAGTACTTC. The chain carries TRBV4-1 and TRBJ2-7; TRBD1 matches 8 bases. This CDR3 is 14 amino acids long. V trimming: 3 bases; J trimming: 9 bases; junction bases outside the gene matches: 10. Per the germline V gene, CDR1 is MGHRA and CDR2 is YSYEKL.

Of note for this clonotype: Just one base apart from a much larger clone, this may be a read error. The chain has TRBV7-8 and TRBJ1-1; tentative D call: TRBD1 (5 bases). This CDR3 contains 13 residues. Trimming removed 5 bases from V and 3 bases from J, with 10 bases in between. Per the germline V gene, CDR1 is SGHVS and CDR2 is FQNEAQ. CDR3 residues: CASSIQEDTEAFF. CDR3 bases: TGTGCCAGCAGCATACAGGAGGACACTGAAGCTTTCTTT.

This chain connects TRBV19 to TRBJ2-2; D perhaps matches TRBD1 (5 bases). Germline V gene sequence: CDR1 LNHDA, CDR2 SQIVND (reference sequence). Trimming stripped 4 bases from V and 1 base from J, with 10 bases between. CDR3 length equals 15 residues. CDR3 nucleotide sequence: TGTGCCAGTAGTACAGGGCGACGGAACACCGGGGAGCTGTTTTTT. This encodes CASSTGRRNTGELFF.